This paragraph covers one TCR beta chain sequence. Its matching antigen is unknown. Produced via immunoSEQ multiplex PCR; TCRdb's table is partial and in-frame only. The table has about 27,000 clones, 90% to 95% seen once; the top ten hold 0.72%. Germline assignment: CDR1 SGHTA and CDR2 FQGNSA. V lost 0 bases, J lost 5 bases, and 7 bases stayed unmatched. The CDR3 covers 16 residues. Participants were all of European descent. No major medical conditions, Axis I/II comorbidities, regular medication, or illicit drugs. Thawed PBMCs underwent magnetic negative selection for CD4+ T cells. The sample originates from a study of untreated major depressive disorder. Study-wide results and limits: Depressed patients' CD4+ T cells carried increased TRBV05-01 (Vbeta 5.1) usage versus control CD4+ T cells. Generalizability is limited by the comparatively small study sample.

This clonotype was obtained from a woman aged 30 to 39 with major depressive disorder. Sequenced: CD4+ T cells from PBMCs. The V and J genes are TRBV7-2 and TRBJ2-5, with TRBD2 identical over 9 bases. The CDR3, as DNA: TGTGCCAGCAGCTTAGCGCCGGGCGGGAGGGCTGAGACCCAGTACTTC. Its protein is CASSLAPGGRAETQYF.